A selection of T cell receptor beta chains follows, all from one sample in a study of early stage breast cancer tumors. The table came from immunoSEQ multiplex PCR; TCRdb's copy has only in-frame clones and leaves some out. Among roughly 53,000 clones, 75% to 95% were seen once, and the ten largest hold 4.5% to 5%. Specimen: blood. Receptors were obtained from a person between 65 and 79 years old with breast cancer. The CDR3 runs from the conserved cysteine through the conserved F or W. The D gene is left open where the match is weak. A row's size may be missing; if present it is once, few, many or a size class.

abundance,j_gene,d_gene,v_gene,CDR3nt,CDR3aa
NA,TRBJ2-3,NA,TRBV5-4,TGTGCCAGCAGCCCGAGACTAGAGGGCACAGATACGCAGTATTTT,CASSPRLEGTDTQYF
NA,TRBJ2-2,NA,TRBV11-2,TGTGCCAGCAGCGGGGCGGTCAACGGGGAGCTGTTTTTT,CASSGAVNGELFF
once,TRBJ1-5,NA,TRBV2,TGTGCCAGCAGCGCAGGGAATAGCAATCAGCCCCAGCATTTT,CASSAGNSNQPQHF
NA,TRBJ1-2,NA,TRBV5-6,TGTGCCAGCAGCTTTGGCGGGACGGAATATGGCTACACCTTC,CASSFGGTEYGYTF
few,TRBJ1-5,NA,TRBV7-9,TGTGCCAGCAGCTTAGCAGCGGACTCGGGGCCCCAGCATTTT,CASSLAADSGPQHF
NA,TRBJ1-5,TRBD1,TRBV29-1,TGCAGCTATGGGGACAGGGGGCATCAGCCCCAGCATTTT,CSYGDRGHQPQHF
NA,TRBJ2-7,TRBD2,TRBV6-5,TGTGCCAGCAGAGTAACCGGGACTAGCGGGACCGAGCAGTACTTC,CASRVTGTSGTEQYF
NA,TRBJ1-6,NA,TRBV7-3,TGTGCCAGCAGCTTGGACTTTGGGAATTCACCCCTCCACTTT,CASSLDFGNSPLHF
NA,TRBJ2-2,NA,TRBV5-1,TGCGCCAGCAGCACCACAGGGATGGGGACCGGGGAGCTGTTTTTT,CASSTTGMGTGELFF
NA,TRBJ1-6,NA,TRBV6-1,TGTGCCAGCAGTGATGTGCTCAGGGCACCCCTCCACTTT,CASSDVLRAPLHF
once,TRBJ2-7,TRBD1,TRBV6-6,TGTGCCAGCGAGGGACAGGAAAGCTCCTACGAGCAGTACTTC,CASEGQESSYEQYF
NA,TRBJ1-6,NA,TRBV5-3,TGTGCCAGAAGCGTTAAGACAAGGCTGGATTCACCCCTCCACTTT,CARSVKTRLDSPLHF
few,TRBJ1-5,NA,TRBV12-5,TGTGCTAGTGGCCGTAATAGCAATCAGCCCCAGCATTTT,CASGRNSNQPQHF
NA,TRBJ2-7,TRBD2,TRBV28,TGTGCCAGCCCTCCCGGTGGGGCTAGCGGGAGTATTCACGAGCAGTACTTC,CASPPGGASGSIHEQYF
NA,TRBJ2-3,NA,TRBV19,TGTGCCAGTAGTATAGTGAAGAGGACAGATACGCAGTATTTT,CASSIVKRTDTQYF
NA,TRBJ2-5,NA,TRBV5-4,TGTGCCAGCAGCCGACCTCAGGGAGAGACCCAGTACTTC,CASSRPQGETQYF
NA,TRBJ2-7,NA,TRBV7-6,TGTGCCAGCAGCTTAGATCCGAGCTCCTACGAGCAGTACTTC,CASSLDPSSYEQYF
once,TRBJ1-5,NA,TRBV19,TGTGCCAGTAGTAGCCTAGCGGGGGCGAGCAATCAGCCCCAGCATTTT,CASSSLAGASNQPQHF
NA,TRBJ1-5,TRBD1,TRBV10-2,TGCGCCAGCCGACAGGGTAGCAATCAGCCCCAGCATTTT,CASRQGSNQPQHF
NA,TRBJ1-2,NA,TRBV5-1,TGCGCCAGCAGCGTCAATCCCGAGGGCTATGGCTACACCTTC,CASSVNPEGYGYTF
NA,TRBJ2-7,NA,TRBV5-8,TGTGCCAGCAGCTTAGGAGTCCAGGGCGAGCAGTACTTC,CASSLGVQGEQYF
NA,TRBJ2-2,TRBD1,TRBV5-6,TGTGCCAGCAGCTTGGTAGACAGGGTGAACACCGGGGAGCTGTTTTTT,CASSLVDRVNTGELFF
NA,TRBJ1-2,TRBD1,TRBV29-1,TGCAGCGTTGGCCGGGGGACAGGGACGGGCTACACCTTC,CSVGRGTGTGYTF
NA,TRBJ1-5,NA,TRBV6-4,TGTGCCAGCAGTGTTTCCTCTCAGCCCCAGCATTTT,CASSVSSQPQHF
NA,TRBJ2-1,TRBD2,TRBV10-2,TGCGCCAGCAATGTAGCGGGGGGGGGTACGTTCTTC,CASNVAGGGTFF
NA,TRBJ1-1,TRBD1,TRBV30,TGTGCCTGGAGTTACCTACAGGGGATGAACACTGAAGCTTTCTTT,CAWSYLQGMNTEAFF
NA,TRBJ2-1,TRBD1,TRBV5-4,TGTGCCAGCAGCTTGGCCTCCCGGGACAGCCACTTCTTC,CASSLASRDSHFF
NA,TRBJ2-5,TRBD1,TRBV11-2,TGTGCCAGCAGCTTTCGGACAGGGAAAGAGACCCAGTACTTC,CASSFRTGKETQYF
NA,TRBJ1-1,NA,TRBV19,TGTGCCAGTAGTCCAACAGGGATTCCGAACACTGAAGCTTTCTTT,CASSPTGIPNTEAFF
NA,TRBJ2-4,NA,TRBV30,TGTGCCTGGAGTGTCGGGAAAACGGCCGTTCAGTACTTC,CAWSVGKTAVQYF
NA,TRBJ2-7,NA,TRBV7-8,TGTGCCAGCAGCTCCCGAGCTAGCGCTTACGAGCAGTACTTC,CASSSRASAYEQYF
once,TRBJ2-2,NA,TRBV29-1,TGCAGCTCGGGACTGGCCCACGGGGAGCTGTTTTTT,CSSGLAHGELFF
NA,TRBJ1-1,NA,TRBV2,TGTGCCAGCAGTGTTTCGGTGAACACTGAAGCTTTCTTT,CASSVSVNTEAFF
NA,TRBJ2-1,NA,TRBV11-3,TGTGCCAGCAGCTTAGAGGGCTACAGGGATGGTGAGCAGTTCTTC,CASSLEGYRDGEQFF
NA,TRBJ1-5,TRBD1,TRBV10-3,TGTGCCATCAGTGCGACAGGGGGCGCGGGTCAGCCCCAGCATTTT,CAISATGGAGQPQHF
NA,TRBJ2-7,TRBD1,TRBV5-1,TGCGCCAGCAGCCTGGGACAGGGAAGGAACGAGCAGTACTTC,CASSLGQGRNEQYF